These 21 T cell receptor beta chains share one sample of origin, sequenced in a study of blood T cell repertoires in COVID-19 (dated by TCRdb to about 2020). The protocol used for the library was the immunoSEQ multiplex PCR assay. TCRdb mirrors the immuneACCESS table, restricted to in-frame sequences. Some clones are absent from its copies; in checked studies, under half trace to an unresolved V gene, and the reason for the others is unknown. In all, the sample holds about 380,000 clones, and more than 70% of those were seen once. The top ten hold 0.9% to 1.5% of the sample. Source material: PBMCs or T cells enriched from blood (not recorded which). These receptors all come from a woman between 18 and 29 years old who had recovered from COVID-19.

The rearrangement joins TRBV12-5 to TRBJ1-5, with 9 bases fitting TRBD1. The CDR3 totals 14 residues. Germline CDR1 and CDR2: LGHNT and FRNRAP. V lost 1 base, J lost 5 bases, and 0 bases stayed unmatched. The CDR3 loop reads CASGLGQGDQPQHF. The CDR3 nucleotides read TGTGCTAGTGGTTTGGGACAGGGGGATCAGCCCCAGCATTTT. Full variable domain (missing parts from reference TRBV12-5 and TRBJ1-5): DARVTQTPRHKVTEMGQEVTMRCQPILGHNTVFWYRQTMMQGLELLAYFRNRAPLDDSGMPKDRFSAEMPDATLATLKIQPSEPRDSAVYFCASGLGQGDQPQHFGDGTRLSIL.

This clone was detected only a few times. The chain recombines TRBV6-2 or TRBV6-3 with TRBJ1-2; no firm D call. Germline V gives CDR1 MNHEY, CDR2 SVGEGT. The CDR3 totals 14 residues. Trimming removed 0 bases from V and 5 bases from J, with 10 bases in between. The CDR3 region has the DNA TGTGCCAGCAGTTACTCGGGCAGACCATATGGCTACACCTTC. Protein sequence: CASSYSGRPYGYTF.

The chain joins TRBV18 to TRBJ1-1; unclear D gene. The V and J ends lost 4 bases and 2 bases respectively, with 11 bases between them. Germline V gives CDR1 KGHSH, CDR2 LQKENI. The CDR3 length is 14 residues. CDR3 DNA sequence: TGTGCCAGCTCACTGACGGGTCTCAACACTGAAGCTTTCTTT. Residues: CASSLTGLNTEAFF.

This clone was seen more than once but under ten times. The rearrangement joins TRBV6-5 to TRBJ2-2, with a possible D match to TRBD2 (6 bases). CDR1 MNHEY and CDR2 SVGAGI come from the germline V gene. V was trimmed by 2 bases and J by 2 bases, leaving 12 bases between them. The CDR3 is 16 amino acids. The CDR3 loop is CASSYRRELNTGELFF. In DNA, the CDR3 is TGTGCCAGCAGTTACCGCCGGGAGCTCAACACCGGGGAGCTGTTTTTT.

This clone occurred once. CDR3 residues: CSVDTGTGWGEKLFF. The CDR3, as DNA: TGCAGCGTTGATACCGGGACAGGGTGGGGTGAAAAACTGTTTTTT. The V gene is TRBV29-1, the J gene TRBJ1-4; 9 nucleotides align to TRBD1. CDR3 length equals 15 residues. Unmatched junction bases numbered 9, after V lost 3 bases and J lost 7 bases. Germline assignment: CDR1 SQVTM and CDR2 ANQGSEA.

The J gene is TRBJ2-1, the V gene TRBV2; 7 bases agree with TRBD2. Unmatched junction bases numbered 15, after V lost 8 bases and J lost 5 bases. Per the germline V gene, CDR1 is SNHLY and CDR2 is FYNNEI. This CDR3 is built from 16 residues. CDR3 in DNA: TGTGCCAGCCCCACGGAGTGGACGGGAGGACACAATGAGCAGTTCTTC. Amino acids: CASPTEWTGGHNEQFF.

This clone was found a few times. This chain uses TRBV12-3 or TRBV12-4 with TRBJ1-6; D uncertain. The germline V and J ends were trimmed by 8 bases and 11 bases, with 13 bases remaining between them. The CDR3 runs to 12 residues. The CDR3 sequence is CASCPAGAPLHF. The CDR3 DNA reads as TGTGCCAGCTGTCCGGCGGGAGCACCCCTCCACTTT.

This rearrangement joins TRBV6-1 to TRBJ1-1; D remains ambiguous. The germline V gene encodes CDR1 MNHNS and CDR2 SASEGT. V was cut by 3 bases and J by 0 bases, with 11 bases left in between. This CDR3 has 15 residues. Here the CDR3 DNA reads TGTGCCAGCAGTGACCTCGCGAGGTTGAACACTGAAGCTTTCTTT. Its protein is CASSDLARLNTEAFF.

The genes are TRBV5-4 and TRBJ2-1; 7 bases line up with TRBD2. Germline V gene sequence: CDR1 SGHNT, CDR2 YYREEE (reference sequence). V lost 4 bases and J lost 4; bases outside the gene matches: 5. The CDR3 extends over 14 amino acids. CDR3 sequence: CASSPGTTYNEQFF. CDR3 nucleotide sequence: TGTGCCAGCAGCCCCGGGACTACTTACAATGAGCAGTTCTTC. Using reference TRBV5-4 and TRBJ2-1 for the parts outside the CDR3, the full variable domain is ETGVTQSPTHLIKTRGQQVTLRCSSQSGHNTVSWYQQALGQGPQFIFQYYREEENGRGNFPPRFSGLQFPNYSSELNVNALELDDSALYLCASSPGTTYNEQFFGPGTRLTVL.

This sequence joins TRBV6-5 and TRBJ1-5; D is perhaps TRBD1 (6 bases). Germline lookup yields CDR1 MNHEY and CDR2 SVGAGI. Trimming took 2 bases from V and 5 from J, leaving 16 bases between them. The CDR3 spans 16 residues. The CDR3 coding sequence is TGTGCCAGCAGTTACGGGTCCGGGGGGGCGGATCAGCCCCAGCATTTT. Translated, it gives CASSYGSGGADQPQHF.

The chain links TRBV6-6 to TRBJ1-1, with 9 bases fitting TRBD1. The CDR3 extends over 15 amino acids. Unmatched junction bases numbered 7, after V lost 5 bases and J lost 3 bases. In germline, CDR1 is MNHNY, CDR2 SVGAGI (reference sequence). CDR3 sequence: CASSVQGAKYTEAFF. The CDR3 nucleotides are TGTGCCAGCAGTGTACAGGGGGCGAAGTACACTGAAGCTTTCTTT.

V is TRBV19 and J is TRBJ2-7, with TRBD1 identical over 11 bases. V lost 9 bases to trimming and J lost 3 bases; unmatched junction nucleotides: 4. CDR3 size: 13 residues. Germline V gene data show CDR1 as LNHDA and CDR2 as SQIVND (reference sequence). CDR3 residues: CASRDRGDYEQYF. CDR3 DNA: TGTGCCAGCCGGGACAGGGGGGACTACGAGCAGTACTTC.

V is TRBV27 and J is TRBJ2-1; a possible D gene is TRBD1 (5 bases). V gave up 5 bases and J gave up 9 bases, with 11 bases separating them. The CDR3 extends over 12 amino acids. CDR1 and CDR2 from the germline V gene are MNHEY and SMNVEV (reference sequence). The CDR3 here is CASSPGLGEQFF. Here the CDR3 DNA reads TGTGCCAGCAGTCCAGGGTTAGGTGAGCAGTTCTTC.

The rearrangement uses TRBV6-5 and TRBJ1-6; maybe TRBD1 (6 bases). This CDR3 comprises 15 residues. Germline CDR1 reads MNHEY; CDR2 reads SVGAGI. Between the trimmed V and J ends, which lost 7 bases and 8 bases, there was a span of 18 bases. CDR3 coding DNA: TGTGCCAGCACGTTTGGGCCGACAGGTGATTCACCCCTCCACTTT. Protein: CASTFGPTGDSPLHF.

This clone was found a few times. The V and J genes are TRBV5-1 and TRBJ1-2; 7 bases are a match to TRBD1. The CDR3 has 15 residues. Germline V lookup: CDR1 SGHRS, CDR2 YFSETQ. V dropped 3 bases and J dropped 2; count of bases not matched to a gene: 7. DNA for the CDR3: TGCGCCAGCAGCTGGGGGGACAGAAAAAACTATGGCTACACCTTC. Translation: CASSWGDRKNYGYTF.

The CDR3 region is CASSTRDSSYEQYF. The CDR3 DNA is TGTGCCAGCAGCACCCGGGACAGCTCCTACGAGCAGTACTTC. V is TRBV6-5 and J is TRBJ2-7, with TRBD1 matching 7 bases. This CDR3 comprises 14 residues. J lost 0 bases, V lost 6 bases, and 5 bases had no gene match. Germline V gives CDR1 MNHEY, CDR2 SVGAGI.

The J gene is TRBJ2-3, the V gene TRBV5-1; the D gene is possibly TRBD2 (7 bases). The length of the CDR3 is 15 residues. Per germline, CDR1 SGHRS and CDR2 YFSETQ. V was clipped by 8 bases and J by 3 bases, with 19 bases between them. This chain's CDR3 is CARGGRGPTTDTQYF. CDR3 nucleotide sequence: TGCGCCAGGGGGGGGCGGGGGCCAACAACAGATACGCAGTATTTT.

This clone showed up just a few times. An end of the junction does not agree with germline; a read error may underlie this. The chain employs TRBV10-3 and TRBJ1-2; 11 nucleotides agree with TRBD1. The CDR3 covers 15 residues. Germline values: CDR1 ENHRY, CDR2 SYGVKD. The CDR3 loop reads CASTGTGGYNYGYTF. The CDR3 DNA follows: TGTGCCTCGACCGGGACAGGGGGGTATAACTACGGCTACACCTTC.

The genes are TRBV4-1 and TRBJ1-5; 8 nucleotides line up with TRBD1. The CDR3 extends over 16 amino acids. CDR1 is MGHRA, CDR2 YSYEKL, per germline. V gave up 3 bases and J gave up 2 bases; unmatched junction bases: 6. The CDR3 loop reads CASSHLGQGRNQPQHF. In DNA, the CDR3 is TGCGCCAGCAGCCATTTAGGACAGGGACGCAATCAGCCCCAGCATTTT.

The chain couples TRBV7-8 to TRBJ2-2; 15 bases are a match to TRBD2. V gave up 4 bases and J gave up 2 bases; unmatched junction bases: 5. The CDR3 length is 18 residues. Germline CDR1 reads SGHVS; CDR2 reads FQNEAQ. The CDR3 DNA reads TGTGCCAGCAGCTGGTTGGGACTAGCGGGGGGCAACACCGGGGAGCTGTTTTTT. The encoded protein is CASSWLGLAGGNTGELFF.

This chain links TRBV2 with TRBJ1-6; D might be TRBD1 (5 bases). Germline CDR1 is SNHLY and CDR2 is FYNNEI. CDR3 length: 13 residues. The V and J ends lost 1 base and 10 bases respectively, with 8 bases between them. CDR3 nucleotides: TGTGCCAGCAGTGAAGAGGGGTCCTCACCCCTCCACTTT. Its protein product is CASSEEGSSPLHF.